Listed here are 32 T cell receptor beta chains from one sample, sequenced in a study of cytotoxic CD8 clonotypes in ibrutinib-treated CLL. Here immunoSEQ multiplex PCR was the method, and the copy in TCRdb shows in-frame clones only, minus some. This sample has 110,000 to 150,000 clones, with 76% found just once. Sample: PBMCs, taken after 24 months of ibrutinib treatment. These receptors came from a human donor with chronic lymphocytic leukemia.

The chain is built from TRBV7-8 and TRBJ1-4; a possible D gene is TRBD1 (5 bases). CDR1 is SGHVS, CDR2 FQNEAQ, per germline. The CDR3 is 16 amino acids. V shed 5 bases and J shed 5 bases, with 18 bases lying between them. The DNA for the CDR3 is TGTGCCAGCAGCCCCCGGGGGACTGGAGGCAATGAAAAACTGTTTTTT. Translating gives CASSPRGTGGNEKLFF.

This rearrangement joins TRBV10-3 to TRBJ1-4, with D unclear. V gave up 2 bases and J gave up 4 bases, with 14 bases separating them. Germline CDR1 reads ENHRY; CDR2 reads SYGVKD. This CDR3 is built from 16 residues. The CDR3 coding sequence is TGTGCCATCAGTGAGGGGCGGTCGGGCGGTAATGAAAAACTGTTTTTT. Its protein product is CAISEGRSGGNEKLFF.

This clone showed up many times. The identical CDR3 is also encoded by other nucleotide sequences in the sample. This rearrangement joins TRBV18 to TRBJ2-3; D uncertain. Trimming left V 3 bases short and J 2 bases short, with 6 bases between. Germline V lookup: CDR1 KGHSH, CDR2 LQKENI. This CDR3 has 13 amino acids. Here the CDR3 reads CASSPPSTDTQYF. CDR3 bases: TGTGCCAGCTCACCTCCCTCCACAGATACGCAGTATTTT.

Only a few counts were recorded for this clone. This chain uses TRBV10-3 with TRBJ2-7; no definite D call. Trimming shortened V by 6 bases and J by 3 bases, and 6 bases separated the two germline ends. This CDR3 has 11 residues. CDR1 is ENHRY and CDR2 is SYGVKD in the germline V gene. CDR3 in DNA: TGTGCCATCAGACGGAGCTACGAGCAGTACTTC. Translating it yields CAIRRSYEQYF.

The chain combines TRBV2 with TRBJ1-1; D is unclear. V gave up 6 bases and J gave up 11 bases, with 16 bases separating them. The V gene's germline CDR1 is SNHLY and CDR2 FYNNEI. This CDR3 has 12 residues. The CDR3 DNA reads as TGTGCCAGCAGAATGACCCTCCCGAAGGCTTTCTTT. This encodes CASRMTLPKAFF.

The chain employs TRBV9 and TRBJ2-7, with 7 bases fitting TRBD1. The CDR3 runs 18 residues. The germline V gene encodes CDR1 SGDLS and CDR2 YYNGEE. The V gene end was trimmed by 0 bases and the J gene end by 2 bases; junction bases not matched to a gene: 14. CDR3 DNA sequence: TGTGCCAGCAGCGTAGTCCCTGACCCGCAGACAGGGACCTACGAGCAGTACTTC. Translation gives CASSVVPDPQTGTYEQYF. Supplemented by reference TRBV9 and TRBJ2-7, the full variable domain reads DSGVTQTPKHLITATGQRVTLRCSPRSGDLSVYWYQQSLDQGLQFLIQYYNGEERAKGNILERFSAQQFPDLHSELNLSSLELGDSALYFCASSVVPDPQTGTYEQYFGPGTRLTVT.

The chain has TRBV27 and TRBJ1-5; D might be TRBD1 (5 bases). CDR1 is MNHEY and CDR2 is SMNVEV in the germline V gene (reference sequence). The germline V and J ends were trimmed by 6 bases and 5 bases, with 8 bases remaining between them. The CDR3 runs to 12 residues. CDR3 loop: CASRTGDQPQHF. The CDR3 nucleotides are TGTGCCAGCAGGACGGGGGATCAGCCCCAGCATTTT.

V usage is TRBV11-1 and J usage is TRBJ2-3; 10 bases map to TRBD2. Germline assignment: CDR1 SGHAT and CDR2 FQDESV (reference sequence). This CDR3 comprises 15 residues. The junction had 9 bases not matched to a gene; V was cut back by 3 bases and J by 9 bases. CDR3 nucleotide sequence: TGTGCCAGCAGCTTTCTAGCGGGGGCCGCGGGGACGCAGTATTTT. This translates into CASSFLAGAAGTQYF.

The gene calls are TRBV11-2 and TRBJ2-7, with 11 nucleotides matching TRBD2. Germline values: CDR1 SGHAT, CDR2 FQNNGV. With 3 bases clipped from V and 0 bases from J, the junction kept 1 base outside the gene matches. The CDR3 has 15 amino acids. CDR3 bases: TGTGCCAGCAGCTTGGGGACTAGCGGCTCCTACGAGCAGTACTTC. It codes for CASSLGTSGSYEQYF.

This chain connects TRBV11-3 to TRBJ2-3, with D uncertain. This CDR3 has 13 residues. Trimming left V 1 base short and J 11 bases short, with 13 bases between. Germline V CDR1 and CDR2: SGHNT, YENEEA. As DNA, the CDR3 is TGTGCCAGCAGCTTAGCCGGAAACAAAAGGCAGTATTTT. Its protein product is CASSLAGNKRQYF.

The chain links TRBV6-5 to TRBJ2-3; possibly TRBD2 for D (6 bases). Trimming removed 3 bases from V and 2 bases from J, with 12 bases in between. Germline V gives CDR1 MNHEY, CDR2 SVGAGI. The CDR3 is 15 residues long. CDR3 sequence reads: CASSYAGGTTDTQYF. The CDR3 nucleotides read TGTGCCAGCAGTTATGCCGGAGGGACCACAGATACGCAGTATTTT.

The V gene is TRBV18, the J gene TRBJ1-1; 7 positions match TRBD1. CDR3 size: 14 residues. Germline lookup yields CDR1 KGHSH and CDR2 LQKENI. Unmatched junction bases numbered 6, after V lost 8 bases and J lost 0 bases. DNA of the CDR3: TGTGCCAGCCGCGAGGGGGCGATGAACACTGAAGCTTTCTTT. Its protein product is CASREGAMNTEAFF.

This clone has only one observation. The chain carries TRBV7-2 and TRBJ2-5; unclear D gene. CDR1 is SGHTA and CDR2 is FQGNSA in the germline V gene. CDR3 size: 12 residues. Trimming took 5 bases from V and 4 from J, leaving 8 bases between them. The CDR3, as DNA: TGTGCCAGCAGCCCCACCCTAGAGACCCAGTACTTC. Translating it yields CASSPTLETQYF.

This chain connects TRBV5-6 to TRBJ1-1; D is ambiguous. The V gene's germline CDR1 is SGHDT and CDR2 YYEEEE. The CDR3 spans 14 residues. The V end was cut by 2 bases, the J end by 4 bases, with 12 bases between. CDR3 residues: CASSFGEPSTEAFF. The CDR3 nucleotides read TGTGCCAGCAGCTTCGGGGAACCCAGCACTGAAGCTTTCTTT.

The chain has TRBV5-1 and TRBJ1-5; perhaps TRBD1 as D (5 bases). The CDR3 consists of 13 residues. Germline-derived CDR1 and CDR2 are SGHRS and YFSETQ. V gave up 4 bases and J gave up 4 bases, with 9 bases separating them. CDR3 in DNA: TGCGCCAGCAGCCGGGACGAGAATCAGCCCCAGCATTTT. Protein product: CASSRDENQPQHF.

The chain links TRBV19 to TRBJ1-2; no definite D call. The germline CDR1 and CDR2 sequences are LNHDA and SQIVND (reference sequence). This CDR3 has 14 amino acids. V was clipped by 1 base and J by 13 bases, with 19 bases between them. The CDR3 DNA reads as TGTGCCAGTAGTATAGCGCGGACGGACTTCGTCGGCACCTTC. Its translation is CASSIARTDFVGTF.

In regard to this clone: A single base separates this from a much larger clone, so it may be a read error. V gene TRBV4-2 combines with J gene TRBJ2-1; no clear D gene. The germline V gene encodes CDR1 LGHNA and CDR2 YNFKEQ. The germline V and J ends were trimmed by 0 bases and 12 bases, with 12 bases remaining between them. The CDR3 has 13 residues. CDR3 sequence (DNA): TGTGCCAGCAGCCAAGATCAAGACAAGAGGCAGTTCTTC. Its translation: CASSQDQDKRQFF.

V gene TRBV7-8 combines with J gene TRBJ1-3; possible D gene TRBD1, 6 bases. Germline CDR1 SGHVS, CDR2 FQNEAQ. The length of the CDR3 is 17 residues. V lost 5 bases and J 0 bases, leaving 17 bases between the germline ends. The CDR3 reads CASSQGHLRLSGNTIYF. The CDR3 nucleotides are TGTGCCAGCAGCCAGGGACATCTTCGCCTCTCTGGAAACACCATATATTTT.

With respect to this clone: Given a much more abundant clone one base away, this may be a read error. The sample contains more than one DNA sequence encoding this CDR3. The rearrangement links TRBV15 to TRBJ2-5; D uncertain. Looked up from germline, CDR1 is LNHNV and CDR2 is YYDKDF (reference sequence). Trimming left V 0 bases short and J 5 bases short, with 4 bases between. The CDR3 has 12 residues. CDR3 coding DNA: TGTGCCACCAGCAGAGATCAGGAGACCCAGTACTTC. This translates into CATSRDQETQYF.

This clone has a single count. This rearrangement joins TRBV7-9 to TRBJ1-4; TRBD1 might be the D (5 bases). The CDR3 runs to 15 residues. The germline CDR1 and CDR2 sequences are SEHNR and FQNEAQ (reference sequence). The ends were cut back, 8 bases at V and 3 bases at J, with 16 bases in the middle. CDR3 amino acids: CASSIRDLANEKLFF. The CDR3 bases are TGTGCCAGCTCCATCCGGGACTTAGCTAATGAAAAACTGTTTTTT.

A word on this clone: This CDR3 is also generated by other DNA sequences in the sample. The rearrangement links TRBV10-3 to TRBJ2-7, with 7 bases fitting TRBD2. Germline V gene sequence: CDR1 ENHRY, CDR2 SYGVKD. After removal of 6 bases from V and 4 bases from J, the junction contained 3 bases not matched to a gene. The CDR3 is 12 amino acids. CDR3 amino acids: CAISGGSYEQYF. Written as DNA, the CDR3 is TGTGCCATCAGCGGGGGGAGTTACGAGCAGTACTTC.

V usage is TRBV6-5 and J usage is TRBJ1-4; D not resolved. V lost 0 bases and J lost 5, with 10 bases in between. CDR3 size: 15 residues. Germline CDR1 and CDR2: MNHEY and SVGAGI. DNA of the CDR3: TGTGCCAGCAGTTACTCGCTGGGCGCCAATGAAAAACTGTTTTTT. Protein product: CASSYSLGANEKLFF.

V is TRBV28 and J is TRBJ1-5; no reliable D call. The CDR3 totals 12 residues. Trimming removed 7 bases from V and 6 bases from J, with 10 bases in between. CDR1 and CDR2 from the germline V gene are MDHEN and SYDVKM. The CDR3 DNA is TGTGCCAGCAACCCCGGGGTTCAGCCCCAGCATTTT. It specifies CASNPGVQPQHF. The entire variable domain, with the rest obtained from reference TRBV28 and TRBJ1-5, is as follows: DVKVTQSSRYLVKRTGEKVFLECVQDMDHENMFWYRQDPGLGLRLIYFSYDVKMKEKGDIPEGYSVSREKKERFSLILESASTNQTSMYLCASNPGVQPQHFGDGTRLSIL.

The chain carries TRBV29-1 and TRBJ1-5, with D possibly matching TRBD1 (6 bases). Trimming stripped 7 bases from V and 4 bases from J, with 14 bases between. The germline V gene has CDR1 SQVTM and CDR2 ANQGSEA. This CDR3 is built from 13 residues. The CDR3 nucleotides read TGCAGCGCTTTGGACAGTTGGAATCAGCCCCAGCATTTT. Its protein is CSALDSWNQPQHF.

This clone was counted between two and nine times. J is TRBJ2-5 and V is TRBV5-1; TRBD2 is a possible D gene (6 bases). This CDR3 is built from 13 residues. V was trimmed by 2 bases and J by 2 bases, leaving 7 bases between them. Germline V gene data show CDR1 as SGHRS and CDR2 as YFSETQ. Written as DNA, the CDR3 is TGCGCCAGCAGCTTTGGGGGGCAAGAGACCCAGTACTTC. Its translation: CASSFGGQETQYF.

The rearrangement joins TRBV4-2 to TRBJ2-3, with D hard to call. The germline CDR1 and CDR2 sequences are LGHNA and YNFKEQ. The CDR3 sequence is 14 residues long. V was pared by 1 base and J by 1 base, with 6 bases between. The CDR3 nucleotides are TGTGCCAGCAGCCAAGCAGACCGCACAGATACGCAGTATTTT. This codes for CASSQADRTDTQYF.

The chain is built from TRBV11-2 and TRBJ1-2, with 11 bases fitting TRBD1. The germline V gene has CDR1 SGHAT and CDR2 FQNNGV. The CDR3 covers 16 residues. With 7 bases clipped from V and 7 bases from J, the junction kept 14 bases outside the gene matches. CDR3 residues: CASTGTGQGGASGYTF. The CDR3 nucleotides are TGTGCCAGCACTGGGACGGGACAGGGGGGGGCTAGTGGCTACACCTTC. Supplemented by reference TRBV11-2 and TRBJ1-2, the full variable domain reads EAGVAQSPRYKIIEKRQSVAFWCNPISGHATLYWYQQILGQGPKLLIQFQNNGVVDDSQLPKDRFSAERLKGVDSTLKIQPAKLEDSAVYLCASTGTGQGGASGYTFGSGTRLTVV.

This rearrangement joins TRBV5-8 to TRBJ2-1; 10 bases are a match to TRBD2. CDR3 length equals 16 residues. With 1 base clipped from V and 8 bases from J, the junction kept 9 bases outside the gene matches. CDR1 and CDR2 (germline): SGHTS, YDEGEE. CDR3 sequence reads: CASSLRSASGGHEQFF. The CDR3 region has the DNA TGTGCCAGCAGCTTGCGGTCGGCTAGCGGGGGTCATGAGCAGTTCTTC.

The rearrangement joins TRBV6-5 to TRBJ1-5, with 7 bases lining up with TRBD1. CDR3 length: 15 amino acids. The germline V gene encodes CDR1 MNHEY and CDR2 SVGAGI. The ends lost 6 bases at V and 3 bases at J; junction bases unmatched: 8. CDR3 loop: CASRPHGQDNQPQHF. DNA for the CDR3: TGTGCCAGCAGACCCCACGGACAGGACAATCAGCCCCAGCATTTT.

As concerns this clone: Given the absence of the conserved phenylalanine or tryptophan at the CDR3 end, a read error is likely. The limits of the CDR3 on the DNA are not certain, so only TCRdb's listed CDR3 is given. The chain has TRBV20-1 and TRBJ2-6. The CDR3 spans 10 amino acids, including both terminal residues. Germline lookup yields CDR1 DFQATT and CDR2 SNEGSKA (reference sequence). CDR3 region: CSASRDDPFK.

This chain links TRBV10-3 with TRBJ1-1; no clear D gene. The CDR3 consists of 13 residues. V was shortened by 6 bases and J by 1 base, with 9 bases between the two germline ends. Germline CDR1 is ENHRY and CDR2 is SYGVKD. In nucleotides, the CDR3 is TGTGCCATCAGCTGGGAGGCGAACACTGAAGCTTTCTTT. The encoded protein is CAISWEANTEAFF.

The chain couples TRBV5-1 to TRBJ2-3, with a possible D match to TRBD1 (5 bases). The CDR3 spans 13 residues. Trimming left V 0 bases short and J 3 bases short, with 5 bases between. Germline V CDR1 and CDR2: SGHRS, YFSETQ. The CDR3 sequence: CASSLEGTDTQYF. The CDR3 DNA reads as TGCGCCAGCAGCTTGGAGGGGACAGATACGCAGTATTTT.